The text below deals with one T cell receptor beta chain. The sample originates from a study of blood T cell repertoires in COVID-19. Study details: Donors in the United States, Italy and Spain gave samples during acute or convalescent COVID-19. The cDNA or gDNA used as material had been derived from T cells, B-cell-depleted T cells, or PBMCs.

This CDR3 is built from 19 residues. Germline CDR1 LGHNA, CDR2 YNFKEQ. V shed 0 bases and J shed 4 bases, with 22 bases lying between them. Sequencing was performed with immunoSEQ multiplex PCR; in TCRdb, only in-frame clones are kept and a portion is missing. Here the sample spans fewer than 350,000 clones, around 91% being singletons. The genes are TRBV4-2 and TRBJ2-1; D is possibly TRBD2 (6 bases). This sequence was found in a middle-aged woman who had recovered from COVID-19. Material: PBMCs or T cells enriched from blood (not recorded which). CDR3 region: CASSQEELRYSGTYNEQFF. The CDR3 nucleotides are TGTGCCAGCAGCCAAGAGGAACTTCGGTATAGCGGCACTTACAATGAGCAGTTCTTC.